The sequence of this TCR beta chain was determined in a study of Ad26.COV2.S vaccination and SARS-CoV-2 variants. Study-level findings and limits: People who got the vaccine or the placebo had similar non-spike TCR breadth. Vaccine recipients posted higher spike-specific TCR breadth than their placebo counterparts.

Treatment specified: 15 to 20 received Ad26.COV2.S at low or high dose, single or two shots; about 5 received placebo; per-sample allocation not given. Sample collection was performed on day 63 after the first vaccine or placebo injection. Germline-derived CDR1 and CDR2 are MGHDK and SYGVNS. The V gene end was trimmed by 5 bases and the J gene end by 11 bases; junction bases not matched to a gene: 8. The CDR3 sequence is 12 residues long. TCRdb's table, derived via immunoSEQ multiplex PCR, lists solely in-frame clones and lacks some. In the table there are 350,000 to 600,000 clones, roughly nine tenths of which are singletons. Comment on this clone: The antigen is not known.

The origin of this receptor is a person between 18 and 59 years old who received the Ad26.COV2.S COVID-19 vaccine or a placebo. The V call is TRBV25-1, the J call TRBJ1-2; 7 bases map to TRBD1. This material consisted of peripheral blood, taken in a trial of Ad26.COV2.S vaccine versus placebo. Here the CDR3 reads CASSTPSGGYTF. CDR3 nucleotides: TGTGCCAGCAGTACACCTTCAGGGGGTTACACCTTC.